Below are 19 T cell receptor beta chains sequenced from a single sample in a study of T cell responses to AZD1222 COVID-19 vaccine. Here immunoSEQ multiplex PCR was the method, and the copy in TCRdb shows in-frame clones only, minus some. Of 150,000 to 200,000 clones listed, approximately 94% are singletons. The material was peripheral blood, obtained 28 days after the second AZD1222 dose. These TCRs come from an adult who received the AZD1222 COVID-19 vaccine.

J is TRBJ2-1 and V is TRBV19; 8 positions match TRBD2. The CDR3 sequence is 14 residues long. V trimming: 5 bases; J trimming: 9 bases; junction bases outside the gene matches: 9. CDR1 LNHDA and CDR2 SQIVND come from the germline V gene (reference sequence). CDR3 sequence reads: CASSHGTRLSEQFF. DNA for the CDR3: TGTGCCAGTAGTCACGGGACTAGATTGAGTGAGCAGTTCTTC.

The chain's CDR3 is CASKLAGGPLDNEQFF. CDR3 DNA: TGTGCCAGCAAGCTAGCGGGAGGGCCGTTGGACAATGAGCAGTTCTTC. This chain uses TRBV27 with TRBJ2-1, with 12 positions matching TRBD2. CDR3 size: 16 residues. Germline V gene lookup returns CDR1 MNHEY and CDR2 SMNVEV (reference sequence). V shed 7 bases and J 5 bases; nucleotides not matched to a gene: 9.

The chain has TRBV24-1 and TRBJ1-2; D is uncertain. The V end lost 11 bases, the J end lost 6 bases, and 30 bases lay between the germline ends. The CDR3 length is 17 residues. Germline values: CDR1 KGHDR, CDR2 SFDVKD. CDR3 amino acids: CASQSTTRRGPENGYTF. Here the CDR3 DNA reads TGTGCCAGCCAAAGTACCACTCGGCGGGGTCCGGAAAATGGCTACACCTTC.

The V and J genes are TRBV6-5 and TRBJ2-7, with TRBD1 as a possible D gene (5 bases). The ends were cut back, 1 base at V and 2 bases at J, with 9 bases in the middle. The CDR3 covers 14 residues. Germline V CDR1 and CDR2: MNHEY, SVGAGI. Here the CDR3 reads CASSYLGRAYEQYF. The CDR3 nucleotides are TGTGCCAGCAGTTACTTGGGCAGGGCCTACGAGCAGTACTTC.

V is TRBV7-2 and J is TRBJ1-5; TRBD1 might be the D (6 bases). Germline assignment: CDR1 SGHTA and CDR2 FQGNSA. This CDR3 spans 17 amino acids. The V gene lost 2 bases and the J gene lost 2 bases, with 16 bases spanning the gap. The CDR3 DNA follows: TGTGCCAGCAGCTTAAGTTCAGGGGTCAGAGGCAATCAGCCCCAGCATTTT. Translated, it gives CASSLSSGVRGNQPQHF.

The chain employs TRBV24-1 and TRBJ2-1; 12 bases agree with TRBD2. Trimming cost V 9 bases and J 9 bases; bases outside gene matches: 5. The CDR3 covers 13 residues. CDR1 and CDR2 from the germline V gene are KGHDR and SFDVKD. This chain's CDR3 is CATLAGGPGEQFF. In DNA, the CDR3 is TGTGCCACCCTAGCGGGAGGGCCGGGTGAGCAGTTCTTC.

This clone was seen once. The rearrangement uses TRBV30 and TRBJ1-2; the D gene is possibly TRBD1 (5 bases). CDR3 length equals 14 residues. Trimming took 1 base from V and 8 from J, leaving 17 bases between them. CDR1 and CDR2 (germline): GTSNPN, SVGIG (reference sequence). The CDR3 coding sequence is TGTGCCTGGAGTGCCGGGGCAGGGAAGAACGGCTACACCTTC. Translating it yields CAWSAGAGKNGYTF.

V and J are TRBV18 and TRBJ2-1, with D uncertain. The CDR3 sequence is 17 residues long. Germline CDR1 reads KGHSH; CDR2 reads LQKENI. Trimming stripped 0 bases from V and 2 bases from J, with 14 bases between. The CDR3 reads CASSPPVRRRPYNEQFF. The DNA of the CDR3 is TGTGCCAGCTCACCACCGGTGAGGCGAAGACCCTACAATGAGCAGTTCTTC.

This chain links TRBV4-1 with TRBJ2-3, with no clear D. The germline V and J ends were trimmed by 1 base and 0 bases, with 14 bases remaining between them. The CDR3 contains 17 residues. Per germline, CDR1 MGHRA and CDR2 YSYEKL. The CDR3 region is CASSQVASDSSTDTQYF. Written as DNA, the CDR3 is TGCGCCAGCAGCCAAGTGGCTAGTGACTCTAGCACAGATACGCAGTATTTT.

The V and J genes are TRBV19 and TRBJ1-1; TRBD1 matches 7 bases. The CDR3 has 11 residues. J gave up 5 bases and V 6 bases, and 0 bases lay outside the gene matches. Germline V lookup: CDR1 LNHDA, CDR2 SQIVND (reference sequence). The DNA of the CDR3 is TGTGCCAGTAGACAGGGGACTGAAGCTTTCTTT. Residues: CASRQGTEAFF.

The rearrangement links TRBV9 to TRBJ1-5; perhaps TRBD1 as D (5 bases). V was cut by 3 bases and J by 4 bases, with 8 bases left in between. Germline CDR1 reads SGDLS; CDR2 reads YYNGEE. The CDR3 loop spans 13 amino acids. CDR3 coding DNA: TGTGCCAGCAGCGCCACAGGTAATCAGCCCCAGCATTTT. Amino acid sequence: CASSATGNQPQHF.

The chain employs TRBV3-1 (or the pseudogene TRBV3-2) and TRBJ1-2, with D possibly matching TRBD1 (5 bases). Germline CDR1 LGHDT, CDR2 YNNKEL (reference sequence). This CDR3 is built from 14 residues. The ends were cut back, 4 bases at V and 3 bases at J, with 12 bases in the middle. The CDR3 bases are TGTGCCAGCAGCCCTTCCACAGGTTACTATGGCTACACCTTC. Its protein is CASSPSTGYYGYTF.

The CDR3 sequence: CASSYVTGGQPQHF. In DNA, the CDR3 is TGTGCCAGCAGTTACGTCACAGGGGGTCAGCCCCAGCATTTT. V is TRBV6-5 and J is TRBJ1-5; 8 bases match TRBD1. This CDR3 has 14 residues. Germline V lookup: CDR1 MNHEY, CDR2 SVGAGI. The ends lost 2 bases at V and 6 bases at J; junction bases unmatched: 3.

V and J are TRBV7-6 and TRBJ2-5; TRBD1 might be the D (6 bases). The CDR3 spans 14 residues. V lost 5 bases and J 5 bases, leaving 15 bases between the germline ends. Per germline, CDR1 SGHVS and CDR2 FNYEAQ. The CDR3 bases are TGTGCCAGCAGCCCCTGGACAGTGGGGGAGACCCAGTACTTC. Translating it yields CASSPWTVGETQYF.

The chain links TRBV5-1 to TRBJ2-1, with 7 bases lining up with TRBD2. With 4 bases clipped from V and 2 bases from J, the junction kept 6 bases outside the gene matches. CDR1 SGHRS and CDR2 YFSETQ come from the germline V gene. The CDR3 has 15 amino acids. The CDR3: CASSAIAGPYNEQFF. CDR3 coding DNA: TGCGCCAGCAGCGCGATAGCGGGCCCCTACAATGAGCAGTTCTTC.

The rearrangement joins TRBV28 to TRBJ2-3, with 7 bases identical to TRBD2. V trimming: 3 bases; J trimming: 3 bases; junction bases outside the gene matches: 3. CDR3 size: 14 residues. Germline values: CDR1 MDHEN, CDR2 SYDVKM. For the CDR3, the DNA is TGTGCCAGCAGTTTCCGCGGGAGAACAGATACGCAGTATTTT. Residues: CASSFRGRTDTQYF. Together with reference TRBV28 and TRBJ2-3, the CDR3 gives the full variable domain: DVKVTQSSRYLVKRTGEKVFLECVQDMDHENMFWYRQDPGLGLRLIYFSYDVKMKEKGDIPEGYSVSREKKERFSLILESASTNQTSMYLCASSFRGRTDTQYFGPGTRLTVL.

V and J are TRBV3-1 (or the pseudogene TRBV3-2) and TRBJ2-7; D unclear. Germline CDR1 reads LGHDT; CDR2 reads YNNKEL (reference sequence). Trimming shortened V by 3 bases and J by 3 bases, and 12 bases separated the two germline ends. The CDR3 sequence is 14 residues long. The CDR3 here is CASSHSTLLYEQYF. CDR3 DNA: TGTGCCAGCAGCCACTCTACACTACTCTACGAGCAGTACTTC.

This clone came up once. The CDR3 here is CASVRLAGGEQFF. The CDR3 coding sequence is TGTGCCAGCGTGAGACTAGCGGGGGGTGAGCAGTTCTTC. The chain joins TRBV2 to TRBJ2-1; 13 nucleotides match TRBD2. This CDR3 region has 13 residues. With V trimmed by 8 bases and J by 9 bases, 4 bases remained unmatched. Germline lookup yields CDR1 SNHLY and CDR2 FYNNEI.

The CDR3 spells CASSRQGLYEQYF. The CDR3 region has the DNA TGTGCCAGCAGCCGACAGGGGCTATACGAGCAGTACTTC. The chain joins TRBV6-5 to TRBJ2-7, with TRBD1 matching 8 bases. The CDR3 sequence is 13 residues long. The trim removed 6 bases at V and 4 bases at J, leaving 5 bases unmatched. Germline loops: CDR1 MNHEY, CDR2 SVGAGI.